These T cell receptor beta chains were read from a single sample in a study of blood T cell repertoires in COVID-19. TCRdb's copy holds only in-frame clones and misses some; the assay was immunoSEQ multiplex PCR. The table records 390,000 or so clones, roughly nine tenths of them present only once. The sequencing sample was made of peripheral blood. These receptor sequences come from a woman in her thirties with COVID-19, enrolled during active disease. CDR3s include the opening cysteine and the closing phenylalanine or tryptophan. D genes are given only for firm matches. Some rows have no size entry. The others give once, few or many, or a class for an expanded clone.

D gene,clone size,V gene,J gene,CDR3 DNA,CDR3 protein
.,.,TRBV21-1,TRBJ1-3,TGTGCCAGCAGGAATCTAATGCGGGACAGGCCCGGGACAGTCAGGAGCTACTCTGGAAACACCATATATTTT,CASRNLMRDRPGTVRSYSGNTIYF
.,.,TRBV5-1,TRBJ1-1,TGCGCCAGCAGCTTTCAGGGAGGGGACACTGAAGCTTTCTTT,CASSFQGGDTEAFF
TRBD1,.,TRBV6-5,TRBJ1-1,TGTGCCGCCCTCCGGGACAGGTCTGACACTGAAGCTTTCTTT,CAALRDRSDTEAFF
.,.,TRBV6-5,TRBJ1-1,TGTGCCAGCAGACTGGGCGCTGAAGCTTTCTTT,CASRLGAEAFF
TRBD1,.,TRBV10-2,TRBJ2-6,TGCGCCAGCACCGGGACAGTCGCCTCTGGGGCCAACGTCCTGACTTTC,CASTGTVASGANVLTF
TRBD2,.,TRBV4-3,TRBJ2-1,TGCGCCAGCAGCCAAGACAGGACTAGCGGGGGGGCCATCAATGAGCAGTTCTTC,CASSQDRTSGGAINEQFF
.,.,TRBV6-5,TRBJ1-5,TGTGCCAGCAGTTCCAGGGGTCGCAATCAGCCCCAGCATTTT,CASSSRGRNQPQHF
TRBD2,.,TRBV5-1,TRBJ2-5,TGCGCCAGCAGCTTGACTACGGGGGGAGGGGAGACCCAGTACTTC,CASSLTTGGGETQYF
.,.,TRBV6-5,TRBJ1-5,TGTGCCAGCAGACCACAGCAAGGTGGTGGTCAGCCCCAGCATTTT,CASRPQQGGGQPQHF
.,.,TRBV5-4,TRBJ2-1,TGTGCCAGCAGCATGGGGGGGACACAACACTACAATGAGCAGTTCTTC,CASSMGGTQHYNEQFF
TRBD1,.,TRBV5-1,TRBJ2-7,TGCGCCAGCAGCGTGGGACAGCAAACCTACGAGCAGTACTTC,CASSVGQQTYEQYF
TRBD1,few,TRBV2,TRBJ1-6,TGTGCCAGCAGCCGGACAGGGGGCGATTCACCCCTCCACTTT,CASSRTGGDSPLHF
TRBD2,.,TRBV10-3,TRBJ2-3,TGTGCCAGCGCCGGTGGAGCGGGAGGGTCTCTAGGAGATACGCAGTATTTT,CASAGGAGGSLGDTQYF
TRBD1,.,TRBV6-1,TRBJ1-2,TGTGCCAGCAGTGATGGACAGGGAACGGATGGCTACACCTTC,CASSDGQGTDGYTF
.,.,TRBV7-8,TRBJ1-5,TGTGCCAGCAGCTCCCAGTCACGCAATCAGCCCCAGCATTTT,CASSSQSRNQPQHF
TRBD2,.,TRBV6-5,TRBJ2-1,TGTGCCAGCACGGGGGCGGCTAGCGGGAGGTACGAGCAGTTCTTC,CASTGAASGRYEQFF
.,.,TRBV19,TRBJ1-4,TGTGCCAGTAGTATAGGGGAAGACGCAGGGACTAGTGAAAAACTGTTTTTT,CASSIGEDAGTSEKLFF
.,.,TRBV7-9,TRBJ2-2,TGTGCCAGCATCCCAGGGGCTATCCAAAAAGTGTCCGGGGAGCTGTTTTTT,CASIPGAIQKVSGELFF
TRBD1,.,TRBV28,TRBJ1-2,TGTGCCAGCAGTTTATCCCGGACAGGGGTTGGCTACACCTTC,CASSLSRTGVGYTF
TRBD1,.,TRBV5-1,TRBJ2-7,TGCGCCAGCAGCGCCGGGGACAGCTCCTACGAGCAGTACTTC,CASSAGDSSYEQYF
.,.,TRBV5-1,TRBJ2-7,TGCGCCAGCAGCTTGCAAACAGGAAACCCCTACGAGCAGTACTTC,CASSLQTGNPYEQYF
.,.,TRBV5-5,TRBJ2-1,TGTGCCAGCAGCTTGTACGGGAACCCCCCCAGCGATGAGCAGTTCTTC,CASSLYGNPPSDEQFF
.,few,TRBV9,TRBJ1-1,TGTGCCAGCAGCGTAGATCCGTTGAACACTGAAGCTTTCTTT,CASSVDPLNTEAFF
.,.,TRBV3-1/TRBV3-2,TRBJ1-5,TGTGCCAGCAGCCAAGTTGGCTTAAAGGGAGCGCAGCCCCAGCATTTT,CASSQVGLKGAQPQHF
TRBD1,.,TRBV5-1,TRBJ2-5,TGCGCCAGCAGCTTGGTTCCAGTACAGGGGGGTTCGGAGACCCAGTACTTC,CASSLVPVQGGSETQYF
TRBD2,.,TRBV7-2,TRBJ2-3,TGTGCCAGCAGCCTAGGACTAGCGGGAGGGCCGAGGGATACGCAGTATTTT,CASSLGLAGGPRDTQYF
.,once,TRBV19,TRBJ2-5,TGTGCCAGTAGTATTGGGTCGGGGGGCGAAGAGACCCAGTACTTC,CASSIGSGGEETQYF
.,.,TRBV6-5,TRBJ2-1,TGTGCCAGCAGTTACTCCCCCAGCGGCTCCTACAATGAGCAGTTCTTC,CASSYSPSGSYNEQFF
TRBD2,.,TRBV10-3,TRBJ2-2,TGTGCCATCAGTGAGTTGGGGTTAGCGGGGAACACCGGGGAGCTGTTTTTT,CAISELGLAGNTGELFF
TRBD1,once,TRBV27,TRBJ1-2,TGTGCCAGCAGACACAGGACAGGGGATCCCTATGGCTACACCTTC,CASRHRTGDPYGYTF
.,.,TRBV7-2,TRBJ2-1,TGTGCCAGCAGCCTGAGCTCCTACAATGAGCAGTTCTTC,CASSLSSYNEQFF
TRBD2,.,TRBV9,TRBJ2-1,TGTGCCAGCAGCCCCAGTGGCGGGAGAATCAATGAGCAGTTCTTC,CASSPSGGRINEQFF
.,.,TRBV7-9,TRBJ2-3,TGTGCCAGCAGCGATCCAGCAGAAGGGGGCACAGATACGCAGTATTTT,CASSDPAEGGTDTQYF
.,once,TRBV5-4,TRBJ1-2,TGTGCCAGCAGCCCGGGACCGGGGGGGGAGGGCTACACCTTC,CASSPGPGGEGYTF
TRBD1,.,TRBV24-1,TRBJ2-5,TGTGCCACCAGCATCACACAGGGGGTTGGGGAGACCCAGTACTTC,CATSITQGVGETQYF
.,.,TRBV19,TRBJ2-7,TGTGCCAGTAGTATTCCGGGGCAGGGGTTCGAGCAGTACTTC,CASSIPGQGFEQYF
TRBD1,.,TRBV4-3,TRBJ1-6,TGCGCCAGCAGCCGGGGACAGGAGGATTCACCCCTCCACTTT,CASSRGQEDSPLHF
TRBD2,.,TRBV6-6,TRBJ2-5,TGTGCCAGCCTGTGGACTAGCGGGTATCAAGAGACCCAGTACTTC,CASLWTSGYQETQYF
TRBD1,.,TRBV19,TRBJ2-2,TGTGCCAGTAGTCTGAGGGGGCCGGGTGTTGGGACCGGGGAGCTGTTTTTT,CASSLRGPGVGTGELFF
TRBD2,.,TRBV15,TRBJ2-3,TGTGCCACCAGCAGAGCCCCTAGCGGGTCTGCAGATACGCAGTATTTT,CATSRAPSGSADTQYF
TRBD2,.,TRBV19,TRBJ2-1,TGTGCCAGTAGCCCTCGGGACCCCGGGGGGGAGCAGTTCTTC,CASSPRDPGGEQFF
TRBD1,.,TRBV6-4,TRBJ1-5,TGTGCCAGCAGTGAACCGGGACAGGTGACGAACATATGCAATCAGCCCCAGCATTTT,CASSEPGQVTNICNQPQHF
.,.,TRBV11-2,TRBJ2-3,TGTGCCAGCAGCTTGGACTTTAGCACAGATACGCAGTATTTT,CASSLDFSTDTQYF
.,.,TRBV10-2,TRBJ2-1,TGCGCCAGCAGTGGGCGGGGGCGGGGTGAGCAGTTCTTC,CASSGRGRGEQFF
TRBD1,few,TRBV3-1/TRBV3-2,TRBJ1-3,TGTGCCAGCAGCCCCGGGACAGCTGCTGGAAACACCATATATTTT,CASSPGTAAGNTIYF
.,.,TRBV12-3/TRBV12-4,TRBJ2-5,TGTGCCAGCAGTTGGACATTATGGGAGACCCAGTACTTC,CASSWTLWETQYF